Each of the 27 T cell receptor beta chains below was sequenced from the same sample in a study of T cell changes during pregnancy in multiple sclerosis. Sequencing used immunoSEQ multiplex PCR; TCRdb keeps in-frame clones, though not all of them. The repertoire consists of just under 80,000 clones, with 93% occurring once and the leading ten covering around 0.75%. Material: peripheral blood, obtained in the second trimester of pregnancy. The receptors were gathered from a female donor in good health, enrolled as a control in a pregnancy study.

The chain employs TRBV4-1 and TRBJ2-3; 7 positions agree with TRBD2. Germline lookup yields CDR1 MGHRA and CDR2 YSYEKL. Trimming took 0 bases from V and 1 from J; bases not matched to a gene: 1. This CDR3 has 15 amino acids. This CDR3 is CASSQETSGTDTQYF. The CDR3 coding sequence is TGCGCCAGCAGCCAAGAAACTAGCGGCACAGATACGCAGTATTTT.

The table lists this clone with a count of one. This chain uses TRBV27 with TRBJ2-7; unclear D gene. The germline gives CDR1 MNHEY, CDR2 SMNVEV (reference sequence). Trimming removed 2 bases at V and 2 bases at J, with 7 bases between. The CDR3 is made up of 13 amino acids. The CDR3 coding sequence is TGTGCCAGCAGTTTAAGGAGTACCTACGAGCAGTACTTC. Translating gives CASSLRSTYEQYF.

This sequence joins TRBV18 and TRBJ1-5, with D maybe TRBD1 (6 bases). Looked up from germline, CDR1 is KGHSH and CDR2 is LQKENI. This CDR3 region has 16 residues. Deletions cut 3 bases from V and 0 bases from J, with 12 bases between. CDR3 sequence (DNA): TGTGCCAGCTCACCGAGGACAGAGTTTAGCAATCAGCCCCAGCATTTT. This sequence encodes CASSPRTEFSNQPQHF.

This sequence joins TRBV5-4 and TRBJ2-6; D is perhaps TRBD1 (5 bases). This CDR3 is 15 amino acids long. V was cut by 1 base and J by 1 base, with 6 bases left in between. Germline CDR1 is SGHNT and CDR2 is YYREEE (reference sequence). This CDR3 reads CASSLSGSGANVLTF. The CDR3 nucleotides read TGTGCCAGCAGCTTGTCAGGGTCTGGGGCCAACGTCCTGACTTTC.

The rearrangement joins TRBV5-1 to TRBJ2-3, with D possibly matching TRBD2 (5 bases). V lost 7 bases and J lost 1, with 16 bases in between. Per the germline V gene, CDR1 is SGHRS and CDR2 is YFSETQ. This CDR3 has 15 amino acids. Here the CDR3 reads CASFTGNAGTDTQYF. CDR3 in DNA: TGCGCCAGCTTTACCGGGAATGCTGGCACAGATACGCAGTATTTT.

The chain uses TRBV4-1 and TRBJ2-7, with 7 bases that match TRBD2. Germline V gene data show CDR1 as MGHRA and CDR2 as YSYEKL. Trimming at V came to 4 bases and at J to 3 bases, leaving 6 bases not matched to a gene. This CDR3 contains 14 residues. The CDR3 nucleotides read TGCGCCAGCAGCCCGGGACTACCTTTCTACGAGCAGTACTTC. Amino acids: CASSPGLPFYEQYF.

The CDR3 loop reads CASTPLGDLSSYNEQFF. For the CDR3, the DNA is TGTGCCAGCACCCCTCTGGGGGACTTGAGCTCCTACAATGAGCAGTTCTTC. This sequence joins TRBV7-9 and TRBJ2-1; D is perhaps TRBD2 (6 bases). Between the trimmed V and J ends, which lost 7 bases and 0 bases, there was a span of 19 bases. The CDR3 is made up of 17 amino acids. Looked up from germline, CDR1 is SEHNR and CDR2 is FQNEAQ (reference sequence).

CDR3 bases: TGTGCCAGCAGCCAACGGGACAGGGGATGGCAGCCCCAGCATTTT. Its protein product is CASSQRDRGWQPQHF. This chain joins TRBV6-6 and TRBJ1-5; 10 nucleotides agree with TRBD1. The CDR3 is made up of 15 amino acids. Trimming took 6 bases from V and 7 from J; bases not matched to a gene: 9. The germline V gene encodes CDR1 MNHNY and CDR2 SVGAGI (reference sequence).

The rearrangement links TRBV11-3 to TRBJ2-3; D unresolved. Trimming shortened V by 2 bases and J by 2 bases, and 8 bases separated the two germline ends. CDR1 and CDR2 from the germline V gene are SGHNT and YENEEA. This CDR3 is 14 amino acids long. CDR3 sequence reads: CASSLFRNTDTQYF. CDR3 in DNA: TGTGCCAGCAGCTTATTCAGGAACACAGATACGCAGTATTTT. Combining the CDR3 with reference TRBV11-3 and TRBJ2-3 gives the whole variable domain EAGVVQSPRYKIIEKKQPVAFWCNPISGHNTLYWYLQNLGQGPELLIRYENEEAVDDSQLPKDRFSAERLKGVDSTLKIQPAELGDSAVYLCASSLFRNTDTQYFGPGTRLTVL.

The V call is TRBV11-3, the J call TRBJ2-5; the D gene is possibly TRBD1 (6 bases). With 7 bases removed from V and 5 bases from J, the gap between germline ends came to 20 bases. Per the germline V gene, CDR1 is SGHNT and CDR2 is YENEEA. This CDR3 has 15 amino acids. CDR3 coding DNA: TGTGCCAGCACCCCAAAGGACAGTCAGAGGGAGACCCAGTACTTC. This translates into CASTPKDSQRETQYF.

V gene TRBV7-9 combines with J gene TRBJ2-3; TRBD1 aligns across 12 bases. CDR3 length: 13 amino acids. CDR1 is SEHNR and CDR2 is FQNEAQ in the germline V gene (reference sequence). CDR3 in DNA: TGTGCGGGACAGGGGGCACCCACAGATACGCAGTATTTT. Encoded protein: CAGQGAPTDTQYF.

The CDR3 DNA reads as TGTGCCAGCAGTGAACCAAGGGAGTACACTAACTATGGCTACACCTTC. This encodes CASSEPREYTNYGYTF. This chain joins TRBV6-1 and TRBJ1-2; D gene ambiguous. V was pared by 2 bases and J by 0 bases, with 13 bases between. Germline V CDR1 and CDR2: MNHNS, SASEGT. The CDR3 runs to 16 residues.

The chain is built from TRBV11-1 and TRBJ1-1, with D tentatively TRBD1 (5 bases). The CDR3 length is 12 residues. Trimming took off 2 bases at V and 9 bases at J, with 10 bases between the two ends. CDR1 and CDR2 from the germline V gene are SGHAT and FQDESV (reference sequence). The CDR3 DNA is TGTGCCAGCAGCTTACAGGGATACCAAGCTTTCTTT. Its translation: CASSLQGYQAFF.

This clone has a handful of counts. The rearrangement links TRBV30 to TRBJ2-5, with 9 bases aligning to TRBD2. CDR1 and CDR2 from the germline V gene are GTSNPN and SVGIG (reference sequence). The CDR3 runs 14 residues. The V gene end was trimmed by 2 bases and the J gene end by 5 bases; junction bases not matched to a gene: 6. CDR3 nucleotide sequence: TGTGCCTGGAGTCCGGGACTAGCAGGGGAGACCCAGTACTTC. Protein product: CAWSPGLAGETQYF.

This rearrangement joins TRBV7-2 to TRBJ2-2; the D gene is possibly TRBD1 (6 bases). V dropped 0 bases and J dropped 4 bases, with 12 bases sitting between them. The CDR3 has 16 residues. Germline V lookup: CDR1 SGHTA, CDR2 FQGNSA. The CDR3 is CASSLADSTGTGELFF. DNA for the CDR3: TGTGCCAGCAGCTTAGCGGACAGCACGGGCACCGGGGAGCTGTTTTTT.

The CDR3 spells CASSHKTGWAEAFF. The CDR3 nucleotides read TGTGCCAGCAGCCATAAGACAGGGTGGGCTGAAGCTTTCTTT. The gene calls are TRBV14 and TRBJ1-1, with 7 bases that match TRBD1. The CDR3 has 14 amino acids. Germline V gene lookup returns CDR1 SGHDN and CDR2 FVKESK. J lost 6 bases, V lost 3 bases, and 7 bases had no gene match. Based on the CDR3 plus reference TRBV14 and TRBJ1-1, the full variable domain is EAGVTQFPSHSVIEKGQTVTLRCDPISGHDNLYWYRRVMGKEIKFLLHFVKESKQDESGMPNNRFLAERTGGTYSTLKVQPAELEDSGVYFCASSHKTGWAEAFFGQGTRLTVV.

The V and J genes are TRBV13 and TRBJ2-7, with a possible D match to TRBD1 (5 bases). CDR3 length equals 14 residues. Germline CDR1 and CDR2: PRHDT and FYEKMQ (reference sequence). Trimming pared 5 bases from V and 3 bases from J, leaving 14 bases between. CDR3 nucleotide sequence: TGTGCCAGCAGCCCCCCGACAGTTCACTACGAGCAGTACTTC. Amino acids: CASSPPTVHYEQYF.

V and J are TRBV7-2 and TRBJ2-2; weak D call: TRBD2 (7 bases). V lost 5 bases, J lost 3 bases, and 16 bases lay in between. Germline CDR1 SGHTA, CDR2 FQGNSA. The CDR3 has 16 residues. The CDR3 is CASSPHGGADTGELFF. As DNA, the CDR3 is TGTGCCAGCAGCCCTCATGGGGGGGCAGACACCGGGGAGCTGTTTTTT.

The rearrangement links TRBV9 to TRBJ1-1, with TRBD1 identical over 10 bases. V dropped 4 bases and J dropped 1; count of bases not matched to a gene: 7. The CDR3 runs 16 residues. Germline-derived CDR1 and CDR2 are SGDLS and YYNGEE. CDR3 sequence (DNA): TGTGCCAGCAGCACCTCGGACAGGGGGTCGAACACTGAAGCTTTCTTT. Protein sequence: CASSTSDRGSNTEAFF.

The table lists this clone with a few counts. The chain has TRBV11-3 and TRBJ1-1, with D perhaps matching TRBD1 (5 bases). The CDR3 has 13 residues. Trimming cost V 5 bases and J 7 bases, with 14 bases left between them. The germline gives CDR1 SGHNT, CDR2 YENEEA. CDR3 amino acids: CASSGSRAFEAFF. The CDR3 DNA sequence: TGTGCCAGCAGCGGCTCCAGGGCTTTTGAAGCTTTCTTT.

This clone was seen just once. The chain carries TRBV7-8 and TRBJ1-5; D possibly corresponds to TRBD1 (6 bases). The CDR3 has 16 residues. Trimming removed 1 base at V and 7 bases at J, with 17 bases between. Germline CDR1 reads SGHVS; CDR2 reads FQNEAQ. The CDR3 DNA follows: TGTGCCAGCAGCTTAGTCGTTCCCACAGGGAACCAGCCCCAGCATTTT. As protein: CASSLVVPTGNQPQHF.

CDR3 bases: TGTGCCAGCAGCCCAGGGACAGGGTTAGCCTATGGCTACACCTTC. This encodes CASSPGTGLAYGYTF. This chain connects TRBV7-9 to TRBJ1-2, with 9 positions matching TRBD1. CDR1 and CDR2 (germline): SEHNR, FQNEAQ (reference sequence). This CDR3 spans 15 amino acids. Trimming removed 5 bases from V and 4 bases from J; junction bases left unmatched: 8.

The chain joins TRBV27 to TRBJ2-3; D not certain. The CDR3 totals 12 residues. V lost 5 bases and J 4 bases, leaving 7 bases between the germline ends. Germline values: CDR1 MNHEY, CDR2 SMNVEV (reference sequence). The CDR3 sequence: CASSPPADTQYF. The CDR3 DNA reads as TGTGCCAGCAGTCCCCCTGCAGATACGCAGTATTTT.

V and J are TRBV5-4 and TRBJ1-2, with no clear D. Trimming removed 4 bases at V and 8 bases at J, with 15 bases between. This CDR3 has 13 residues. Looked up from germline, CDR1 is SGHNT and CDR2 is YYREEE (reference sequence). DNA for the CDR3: TGTGCCAGCAGCCTAGACCGCACGCGAGGCTACACCTTC. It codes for CASSLDRTRGYTF.

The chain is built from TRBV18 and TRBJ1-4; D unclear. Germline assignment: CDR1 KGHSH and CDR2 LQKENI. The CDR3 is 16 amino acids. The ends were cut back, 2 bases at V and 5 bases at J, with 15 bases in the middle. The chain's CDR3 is CASSPGSHGLNEKLFF. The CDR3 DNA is TGTGCCAGCTCACCAGGGTCTCACGGACTAAATGAAAAACTGTTTTTT.

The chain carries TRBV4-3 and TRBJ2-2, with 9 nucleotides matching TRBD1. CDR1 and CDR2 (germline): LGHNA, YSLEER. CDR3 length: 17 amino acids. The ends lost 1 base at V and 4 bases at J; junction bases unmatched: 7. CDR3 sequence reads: CASSQVGGQGSTGELFF. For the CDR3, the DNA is TGCGCCAGCAGCCAAGTAGGGGGACAGGGTTCCACCGGGGAGCTGTTTTTT.

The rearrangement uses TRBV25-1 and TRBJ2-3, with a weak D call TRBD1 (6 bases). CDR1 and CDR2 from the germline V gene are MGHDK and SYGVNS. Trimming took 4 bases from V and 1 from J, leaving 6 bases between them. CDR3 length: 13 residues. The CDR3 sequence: CASSGQGTDTQYF. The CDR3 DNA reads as TGTGCCAGCAGTGGACAGGGCACAGATACGCAGTATTTT.